This TCR beta chain was identified in a study of T cells in Graves' hyperthyroidism and ophthalmopathy (dated by TCRdb to between 2017 and 2020). At the level of the whole study: Peripheral blood was sampled at the time of initial diagnosis, prior to any treatment. To identify distinguishing TCR V-J signatures, a discovery cohort of some 100 patients was used, comprising fewer than 45 with Graves' ophthalmopathy and approximately 57 with stable Graves' hyperthyroidism. Prospective prediction of ophthalmopathy was tested in an independent validation cohort consisting of 18 to 20 hyperthyroidism patients and around 17 patients who later progressed to ophthalmopathy. The 100 discovery patients were randomly split 7:3 into training and test sets. The study also compared thyroid tissue and blood T-cell repertoires from about six Graves' hyperthyroidism patients. Once sampling was done, hyperthyroidism patients were given methimazole at a starting dose of 30 mg daily, whereas ophthalmopathy patients were given high-dose intravenous methylprednisolone. The paper describes TCR Vbeta CDR3 sequencing of around 130 peripheral blood samples, made up of roughly 40 ophthalmopathy patients, around 73 hyperthyroidism patients and about 17 progressor patients. Study-level results and caveats: Sample size was not statistically predetermined, and investigators were not blinded to group allocation. In validation, the model predicted progression to ophthalmopathy with approximately 70% sensitivity and 72% to 85% specificity, a median of roughly seven months before onset. Most expanded thyroid clonotypes (frequency above 0.001) were also found in blood, which suggests that blood repertoires may mirror thyroid immune responses. Ophthalmopathy was separated from stable hyperthyroidism by a 13 V-J signature model, with over 85% sensitivity and about 81% specificity obtained in cross-validation and 80%/75% obtained in testing.

The TCR beta CDR3 regions were amplified from the RNA transcripts. The first round of RT-PCR for the TCR CDR3 was performed with the HTBI primer set and the Qiagen OneStep RT-PCR kit. The libraries were constructed in a second round of multiplex PCR and then size-selected and purified. Sequencing of the libraries was done on an Illumina HiSeq2000 using paired-end 100 bp reads. As for how the authors treated the data: SOAPnuke was used to process the raw data, throwing out any read that contained adapters or uncalled bases, had a mean Phred below 15, or lacked an exact constant-primer or identifier match. High-quality paired reads were merged using COPE v1.2.5, and each unique nucleotide sequence was defined as a clonotype. MiTCR v1.1 was used to align the clonotypes against IMGT TRBV, TRBD and TRBJ reference segments. Analysis was restricted to V-J combinations with a frequency above 0.0001, which covered roughly 99% of repertoires. The TCS score was defined as F50 (clonal expansion) divided by E x V (chaos), with BLOSUM62-based TCRdist calculated between CDR3 peptides within each V-J. Welch's t-statistics and random forest reduced several hundred V-J features to 13, which were used in a naive Bayes classifier (R e1071). TCRdb applied fastp at Q25 and MiXCR to the public reads, then kept only in-frame beta chains. Rows merge per CDR3 protein into single entries with the most common DNA and genes. The V and J calls follow TCRdb's processing rather than the paper's. The sample contains roughly 240,000 distinct CDR3 sequences, roughly 15% of them found a single time. About 29% of the sample rests with the top ten.

The CDR1 and CDR2 encoded by the germline V gene are SNHLY and FYNNEI. Trimming at the junction amounts to 1 base on V and 4 bases on J, and the germline ends lie 5 bases apart. The CDR3, cysteine through phenylalanine, is 13 amino acids long. The kept DNA is CDR3 alone, 39 bases in frame from the first base. In the ophthalmopathy patients, disease was moderately to severely active, with a Clinical Activity Score of 3 or more, a NOSPECS grade of 4 or more, and a duration of less than 3 months. Any patient with an uncontrolled infection, another autoimmune disease, pregnancy or lactation was excluded. Diagnoses relied on clinical symptoms, serum thyroxine and TRAb, thyroid ultrasound and orbital computed tomography. PBMCs were separated from 10 ml of fresh peripheral blood using Ficoll-Paque density gradient centrifugation. Total RNA was extracted using Trizol reagent, and RNA quality was assessed on an Agilent 2100 Bioanalyzer.

This clonotype was counted at least ten times. It lacks a known antigen. Per-nucleotide qualities are absent, and no much larger clonotype sits a single base away. The origin of this receptor is a woman aged 18-29 years with Graves' ophthalmopathy. Sequenced sample: blood. Here the chain combines TRBV2 and TRBJ2-1, with the D gene too uncertain to name. The sequenced DNA: TGTGCCAGCAGTGAAGGCTCATACAATGAGCAGTTCTTC. This translates into CASSEGSYNEQFF.